The present entry profiles one T cell receptor beta chain with its context. This clone was seen just once. The antigen it binds to is not known. Base qualities are not recorded, but no much larger clone differs from it by a single base. V is pruned by 6 bases and J by 9 bases, leaving 11 bases of the junction without a gene match. Based on the germline V gene, the CDR1 and CDR2 sequences are LGHNA and YSLEER. The CDR3 spans 14 residues, from the cysteine through the phenylalanine. The read is trimmed to its CDR3 DNA, 42 bases read in frame from base 1. These data originate in a study of control samples from healthy donors and cancer patients (dated by TCRdb to 2020 to 2021). The method was the immunoSEQ multiplex PCR assay. TCRdb stores this immuneACCESS table with in-frame sequences only. Part of the clones is absent; in the studies checked, under half of the shortfall reflects unresolved V genes, and no reason is known for the rest. Recorded for this sample are some 79,000 clones; about 91% of them occurred a single time. Approximately 7.2% of the sample is held by the ten biggest clonotypes.

The receptor comes from a man over 45 in good health. Sequences were obtained from blood. The chain is made from TRBV4-3 and TRBJ2-1, with 7 bases aligning to TRBD2. The CDR3 protein: CASRGGSRFAEQFF. At the DNA level, the sequence is TGCGCCAGCAGGGGGGGGTCCAGATTCGCTGAGCAGTTCTTC.